The clone carrying this T cell receptor beta chain has just one count. Antigen unknown. The source of the sample is a study of graft-versus-host responses after intestinal transplantation. The V and J ends lost 3 bases and 4 bases respectively, with 16 bases between them. The CDR3 consists of 15 residues. Looked up from germline, CDR1 is MNHEY and CDR2 is SMNVEV (reference sequence). TCRdb's copy holds only in-frame clones and misses some; the assay was immunoSEQ multiplex PCR. The sample contains under 100,000 clones, approximately 90% of which appear only once. The sequencing here drew on unstimulated CD8+ T cells sorted from spleen or lymph node cells, taken before transplant. The rearrangement joins TRBV27 to TRBJ2-7, with D perhaps TRBD1 (5 bases). The receptor's source is a human donor who was the organ donor for an intestinal transplant. The CDR3 here is CASSLGRAFPYEQYF. For the CDR3, the DNA is TGTGCCAGCAGTTTGGGCAGGGCCTTCCCATACGAGCAGTACTTC.